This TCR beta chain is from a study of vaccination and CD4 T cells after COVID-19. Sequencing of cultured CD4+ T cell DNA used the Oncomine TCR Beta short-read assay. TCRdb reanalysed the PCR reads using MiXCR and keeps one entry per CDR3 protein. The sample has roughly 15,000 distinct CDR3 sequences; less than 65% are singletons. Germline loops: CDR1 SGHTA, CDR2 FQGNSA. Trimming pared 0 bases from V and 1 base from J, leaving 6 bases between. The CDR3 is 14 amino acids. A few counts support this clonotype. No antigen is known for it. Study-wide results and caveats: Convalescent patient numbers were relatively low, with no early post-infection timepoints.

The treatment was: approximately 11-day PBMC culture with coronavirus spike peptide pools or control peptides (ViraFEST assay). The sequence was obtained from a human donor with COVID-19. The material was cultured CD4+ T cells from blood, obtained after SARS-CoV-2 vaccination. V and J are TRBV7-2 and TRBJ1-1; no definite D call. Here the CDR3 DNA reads TGTGCCAGCAGCTTAGCACGGGAGAACACTGAAGCTTTCTTT. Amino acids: CASSLARENTEAFF. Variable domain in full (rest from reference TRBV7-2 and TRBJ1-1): GAGVSQSPSNKVTEKGKDVELRCDPISGHTALYWYRQSLGQGLEFLIYFQGNSAPDKSGLPSDRFSAERTGGSVSTLTIQRTQQEDSAVYLCASSLARENTEAFFGQGTRLTVV.